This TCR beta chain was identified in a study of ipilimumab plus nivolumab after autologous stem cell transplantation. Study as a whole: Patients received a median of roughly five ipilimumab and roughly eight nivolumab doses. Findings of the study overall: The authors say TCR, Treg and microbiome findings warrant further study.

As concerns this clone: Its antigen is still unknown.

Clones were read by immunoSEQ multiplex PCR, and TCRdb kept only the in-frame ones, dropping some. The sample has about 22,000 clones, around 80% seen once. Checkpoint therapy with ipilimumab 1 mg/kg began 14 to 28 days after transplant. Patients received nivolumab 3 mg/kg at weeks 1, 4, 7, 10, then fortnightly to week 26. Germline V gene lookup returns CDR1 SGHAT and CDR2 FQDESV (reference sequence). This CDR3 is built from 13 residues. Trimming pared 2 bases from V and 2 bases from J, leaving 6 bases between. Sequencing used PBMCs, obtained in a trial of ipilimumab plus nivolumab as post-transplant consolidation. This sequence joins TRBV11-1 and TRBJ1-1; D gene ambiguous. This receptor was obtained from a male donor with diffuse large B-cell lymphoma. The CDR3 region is CASSLRGNTEAFF. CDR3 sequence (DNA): TGTGCCAGCAGCTTACGCGGAAACACTGAAGCTTTCTTT. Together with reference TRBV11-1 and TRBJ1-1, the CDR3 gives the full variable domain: EAEVAQSPRYKITEKSQAVAFWCDPISGHATLYWYRQILGQGPELLVQFQDESVVDDSQLPKDRFSAERLKGVDSTLKIQPAELGDSAMYLCASSLRGNTEAFFGQGTRLTVV.